The sequence of this TCR beta chain was determined in a study of a mutant IDH1 vaccine in newly diagnosed glioma. Study as a whole: With temozolomide cycles, or 4-6 weeks after radiotherapy alone, vaccination was started.

Germline-derived CDR1 and CDR2 are MNHEY and SVGAGI. The V segment lost 5 bases and the J segment 0 bases; nucleotides outside the gene matches: 4. The CDR3 totals 15 residues. The time point denotes: week 23, last vaccination. Each dose of the vaccine consisted of 300 ug of mutant IDH1 20-mer peptide, with topical imiquimod. Comment on this clone: Its antigen is unidentified.

Clones were sequenced by immunoSEQ multiplex PCR, and TCRdb holds only the in-frame ones, with some missing. The sample gives tens of thousands of clones, 78% of which show up once; around 6.5% is in the top ten. Specimen: PBMCs, collected from a glioma patient whose treatment included an IDH1 peptide vaccine. The gene calls are TRBV6-5 and TRBJ2-7; 10 bases align to TRBD2. The source is a woman aged 40 to 50 with glioma. Some clones in this sample may be carry-over from other donors' samples. The CDR3 DNA is TGTGCCAGCAGTCGTAGCGGGAGGCGCTCCTACGAGCAGTACTTC. It codes for CASSRSGRRSYEQYF.